Listed here is a single T cell receptor (beta chain). V lost 0 bases and J 7 bases, leaving 9 bases between the germline ends. The germline V gene encodes CDR1 LNHNV and CDR2 YYDKDF (reference sequence). There are 13 residues in the CDR3. TCRdb keeps only in-frame clones here, not all; method: immunoSEQ multiplex PCR. Of about 72,000 clones detected, just over 90% appear once; the ten largest clones hold 2.8%. The sample is drawn from a study of T cells after somatic rescue of genetic block. The chain carries TRBV15 and TRBJ2-5, with D unclear. This TCR was recovered from a man aged 25-45 years. Sequencing input: peripheral blood mononuclear cells (PBMCs). CDR3 sequence: CATSRDLSGTQYF. The CDR3 nucleotides read TGTGCCACCAGCAGAGATCTATCCGGGACCCAGTACTTC.